One and the same sample provided the 15 T cell receptor beta chains below, sequenced in a study of blood T cells in healthy people across ages. A second PCR, run for roughly 6 to 11 cycles, used a sample-barcoded 5' primer plus a J-beta primer mix. TCRdb fed the 5' RACE reads into MiXCR, producing one record per CDR3 protein. The sample carries about 780,000 distinct CDR3 sequences, less than 60% recorded once. The sample was blood. Receptors originate from a man older than 75 in good health.

The genes are TRBV6-1 and TRBJ1-2; no reliable D call. The CDR3 totals 13 residues. The ends were cut back, 1 base at V and 7 bases at J, with 10 bases in the middle. Per the germline V gene, CDR1 is MNHNS and CDR2 is SASEGT. The CDR3: CASSEVVSLGYTF. DNA for the CDR3: TGTGCCAGCAGTGAAGTCGTGTCCCTTGGCTACACCTTC.

This clonotype occurred once. The rearrangement links TRBV2 to TRBJ2-3, with 11 nucleotides matching TRBD2. Germline CDR1 reads SNHLY; CDR2 reads FYNNEI. The CDR3 is 15 residues long. The ends lost 8 bases at V and 6 bases at J; junction bases unmatched: 10. The CDR3 sequence is CASGLIAGGPDTQYF. The CDR3 nucleotides are TGTGCCAGCGGTCTAATAGCGGGAGGGCCCGATACGCAGTATTTT.

The J gene is TRBJ2-1, the V gene TRBV7-8; D is tentatively TRBD1 or TRBD2 (5 bases each). The V gene's germline CDR1 is SGHVS and CDR2 FQNEAQ. V was cut by 6 bases and J by 6 bases, with 18 bases left in between. The CDR3 has 15 amino acids. CDR3 in amino acids: CASSTRGPVSNEQFF. DNA for the CDR3: TGTGCCAGCAGTACCCGGGGCCCGGTGAGCAATGAGCAGTTCTTC. Variable domain in full (rest from reference TRBV7-8 and TRBJ2-1): GAGVSQSPRYKVAKRGQDVALRCDPISGHVSLFWYQQALGQGPEFLTYFQNEAQLDKSGLPSDRFFAERPEGSVSTLKIQRTQQEDSAVYLCASSTRGPVSNEQFFGPGTRLTVL.

The chain joins TRBV4-1 to TRBJ2-7; 9 bases line up with TRBD1. The germline V gene has CDR1 MGHRA and CDR2 YSYEKL. J lost 3 bases, V lost 5 bases, and 11 bases had no gene match. This CDR3 has 16 amino acids. CDR3 in amino acids: CASSWVWTGEVYEQYF. The CDR3 DNA reads as TGCGCCAGCAGCTGGGTTTGGACAGGGGAAGTCTACGAGCAGTACTTC.

The rearrangement links TRBV20-1 to TRBJ2-3; D is tentatively TRBD1 or TRBD2 (5 bases each). The V and J ends lost 0 bases and 2 bases respectively, with 18 bases between them. Germline assignment: CDR1 DFQATT and CDR2 SNEGSKA (reference sequence). The length of the CDR3 is 17 residues. Here the CDR3 DNA reads TGCAGTGCTAGAGACAACCCCCGGGGCAGGGTCACAGATACGCAGTATTTT. It encodes CSARDNPRGRVTDTQYF.

In its sample, this clonotype was seen a few times. CDR3 protein: CASSWTSGSGNEQFF. The CDR3 nucleotides read TGTGCCAGCAGCTGGACTAGCGGGAGTGGGAATGAGCAGTTCTTC. The chain is built from TRBV7-2 and TRBJ2-1; 13 bases fit TRBD2. Germline trimming cut 4 bases from V and 7 bases from J; bases unmatched to any gene: 4. This CDR3 contains 15 residues. Germline-derived CDR1 and CDR2 are SGHTA and FQGNSA.

V usage is TRBV5-1 and J usage is TRBJ2-3; 12 nucleotides line up with TRBD2. The CDR3 is 20 residues long. CDR1 and CDR2 (germline): SGHRS, YFSETQ. The V gene end was trimmed by 4 bases and the J gene end by 0 bases; junction bases not matched to a gene: 15. This CDR3 reads CASSLGLAGLLPSSTDTQYF. CDR3 DNA: TGCGCCAGCAGCCTAGGACTAGCGGGACTATTACCTTCTAGCACAGATACGCAGTATTTT.

This clonotype was observed a handful of times. V is TRBV15 and J is TRBJ2-1; 8 bases line up with TRBD2. The V gene's germline CDR1 is LNHNV and CDR2 YYDKDF (reference sequence). The V and J ends lost 7 bases and 5 bases, in that order; junction bases with no gene match: 7. The CDR3 has 14 residues. The CDR3 DNA follows: TGTGCCACCAACAACGGGAGGGATAACAATGAGCAGTTCTTC. This gives the protein CATNNGRDNNEQFF.

In this sample, this clonotype turned up a few times. CDR3 sequence: CASSDALSKETQYF. Written as DNA, the CDR3 is TGTGCCAGCAGTGATGCTCTCTCCAAAGAGACCCAGTACTTC. This rearrangement joins TRBV6-1 to TRBJ2-5; no clear D. Per the germline V gene, CDR1 is MNHNS and CDR2 is SASEGT. The CDR3 covers 14 residues. V dropped 3 bases and J dropped 3 bases, with 11 bases sitting between them.

This rearrangement joins TRBV24-1 to TRBJ2-3, with D unresolved. The CDR3 spans 14 residues. Germline V gene sequence: CDR1 KGHDR, CDR2 SFDVKD. Trimming removed 9 bases at V and 1 base at J, with 13 bases between. CDR3 protein: CATAVESGTDTQYF. CDR3 DNA sequence: TGTGCCACCGCGGTGGAGTCAGGCACAGATACGCAGTATTTT.

This clonotype has more than one count but fewer than ten. This chain links TRBV5-1 with TRBJ2-7; D remains unclear. Germline-derived CDR1 and CDR2 are SGHRS and YFSETQ. The CDR3 loop spans 15 amino acids. V was trimmed by 0 bases and J by 0 bases, leaving 10 bases between them. The CDR3 DNA sequence: TGCGCCAGCAGCTTGGTGTCGAGCAGCTCCTACGAGCAGTACTTC. This encodes CASSLVSSSSYEQYF.

CDR3 protein: CASSPVQGVDSPLHF. The CDR3 region has the DNA TGTGCCAGCAGTCCGGTTCAGGGGGTGGATTCACCCCTCCACTTT. V and J are TRBV12-3 or TRBV12-4 and TRBJ1-6; 7 bases fit TRBD1. This CDR3 is 15 amino acids long. Trimming at V came to 5 bases and at J to 8 bases, leaving 9 bases not matched to a gene.

This clonotype has only a few counts. The chain carries TRBV20-1 and TRBJ2-1, with 8 bases aligning to TRBD1. The CDR3 loop spans 11 amino acids. Per germline, CDR1 DFQATT and CDR2 SNEGSKA (reference sequence). V gave up 6 bases and J gave up 9 bases; unmatched junction bases: 4. Written as DNA, the CDR3 is TGCAGTGCCAGGACAGGGTTTGAGCAGTTCTTC. Protein sequence: CSARTGFEQFF.

This clonotype has just a few counts. This chain connects TRBV27 to TRBJ2-5, with D maybe TRBD1 (6 bases). The V end was cut by 6 bases, the J end by 2 bases, with 10 bases between. Germline-derived CDR1 and CDR2 are MNHEY and SMNVEV (reference sequence). This CDR3 is 13 amino acids long. The CDR3 nucleotides are TGTGCCAGCAGGGTACAGGGACAAGAGACCCAGTACTTC. Translated, it gives CASRVQGQETQYF.

The chain couples TRBV7-2 to TRBJ2-7; 10 bases are shared with TRBD2. Germline V gene sequence: CDR1 SGHTA, CDR2 FQGNSA. V lost 4 bases and J lost 2; bases outside the gene matches: 14. CDR3 length equals 18 residues. CDR3 region: CASSWTSGTLGGAYEQYF. CDR3 nucleotides: TGTGCCAGCAGCTGGACTAGCGGTACCTTAGGGGGGGCCTACGAGCAGTACTTC.